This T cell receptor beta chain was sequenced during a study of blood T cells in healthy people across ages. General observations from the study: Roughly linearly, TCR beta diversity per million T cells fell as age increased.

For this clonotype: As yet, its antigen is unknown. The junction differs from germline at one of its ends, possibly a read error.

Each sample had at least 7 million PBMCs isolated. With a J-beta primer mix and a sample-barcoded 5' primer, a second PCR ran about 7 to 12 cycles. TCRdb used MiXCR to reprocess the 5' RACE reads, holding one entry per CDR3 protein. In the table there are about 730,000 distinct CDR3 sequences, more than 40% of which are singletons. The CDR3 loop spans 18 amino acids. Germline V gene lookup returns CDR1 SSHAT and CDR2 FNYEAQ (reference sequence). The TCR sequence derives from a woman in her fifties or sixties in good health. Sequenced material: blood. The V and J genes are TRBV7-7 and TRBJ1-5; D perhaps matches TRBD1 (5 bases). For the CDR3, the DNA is TGTGCTAGCAGCTTAGAGGGAGGGGAGACCTATAGCAATCAGCCCCAGCATTTT. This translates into CASSLEGGETYSNQPQHF.